This section outlines one TCR beta chain sequence together with its context. Its antigen is not identified. These data originate in a study of Graves' ophthalmopathy and Graves' hyperthyroidism. The study amplified TCR beta CDR3 regions using RNA transcripts. HTBI primers primed a first-round RT-PCR, and a second-round multiplex PCR followed. MiXCR, run by TCRdb on the multiplex PCR reads, gives a single entry per CDR3 protein. The sample lists 230,000 or so distinct CDR3 sequences; around 45% were seen once. The study enrolled ophthalmopathy donors with moderate-to-severe activity, CAS ≥3, NOSPECS ≥4 and duration under 3 months. Additional autoimmune diseases, uncontrolled infections, pregnancy or lactation disqualified patients. The V end was cut by 3 bases, the J end by 2 bases, with 10 bases between. This CDR3 is built from 14 residues. Findings of the study overall: Most expanded clonotypes from thyroid (those above 0.001 frequency) were also found in blood. Sensitivity reached around 88% and specificity 81.08% for a 13-signature model separating ophthalmopathy from stable hyperthyroidism.

Sequencing used peripheral blood. The chain joins TRBV12-3 or TRBV12-4 to TRBJ1-2, with a possible D match to TRBD1 (5 bases). The sequence was obtained from an adult man with Graves' ophthalmopathy. The CDR3 DNA is TGTGCCAGCAGTTTGACAGCGACCAACTATGGCTACACCTTC. Translating gives CASSLTATNYGYTF.